A single sample gave rise to the 30 T cell receptor beta chains below, sequenced in a study of vaccination effects on CD4 cells after COVID-19. Libraries were prepared by immunoSEQ multiplex PCR; TCRdb keeps only in-frame clonotypes and omits some of them. The table has 30,000 to 45,000 clones, 66% seen once. Their recognized antigens are unknown. Prior to sequencing, the ViraFEST assay stimulated PBMC with viral peptide pools, which expanded the antigen-specific CD4+ T cells. The culture ran for approximately 11 days before CD4+ T cells were isolated. In the vaccine recipients, nucleocapsid antibodies were negative and there was no prior SARS-CoV-2 infection. The sample was CD4+ T cells from PBMCs cultured with HCoV-OC43 spike peptides, taken before COVID-19 vaccination. Subset meaning: HCoV-OC43 spike overlapping peptide pool stimulation. The origin of the receptors is a human donor who received a COVID-19 vaccine.

The chain joins TRBV5-1 to TRBJ2-1, with D maybe TRBD2 (6 bases). The CDR3 spans 16 residues. CDR1 is SGHRS and CDR2 is YFSETQ in the germline V gene. Deletions cut 0 bases from V and 9 bases from J, with 19 bases between. The CDR3 reads CASSLAPTLVEGEQFF. DNA for the CDR3: TGCGCCAGCAGCTTGGCCCCGACACTTGTGGAGGGTGAGCAGTTCTTC.

This clone was picked up a small number of times. The chain uses TRBV7-2 and TRBJ1-1, with 7 bases aligning to TRBD1. Germline V gene sequence: CDR1 SGHTA, CDR2 FQGNSA. The trim removed 8 bases at V and 4 bases at J, leaving 4 bases unmatched. This CDR3 region has 12 residues. In DNA form, the CDR3 reads TGTGCCAGCTTGAGGGGGCCCACTGAAGCTTTCTTT. It translates to CASLRGPTEAFF.

The chain combines TRBV29-1 with TRBJ1-1; possible D gene TRBD1, 6 bases. This CDR3 comprises 14 residues. The germline V gene has CDR1 SQVTM and CDR2 ANQGSEA. Trimming removed 6 bases at V and 0 bases at J, with 14 bases between. CDR3 loop: CSVAGQWMNTEAFF. CDR3 bases: TGCAGCGTGGCCGGACAGTGGATGAACACTGAAGCTTTCTTT.

In its sample, this clone was seen once. V is TRBV18 and J is TRBJ1-5; D perhaps matches TRBD1 (6 bases). Germline loops: CDR1 KGHSH, CDR2 LQKENI. The CDR3 has 15 residues. Trimming pared 0 bases from V and 4 bases from J, leaving 10 bases between. The CDR3 reads CASSPPGGGNQPQHF. The DNA for the CDR3 is TGTGCCAGCTCACCACCGGGGGGCGGGAATCAGCCCCAGCATTTT.

The chain has TRBV5-1 and TRBJ2-7; tentative D call: TRBD2 (6 bases). CDR3 length: 15 amino acids. V was pared by 8 bases and J by 2 bases, with 20 bases between. CDR1 SGHRS and CDR2 YFSETQ come from the germline V gene. The CDR3 DNA sequence: TGCGCCAGATGGAGGGAGATTCTTTATACCTACGAGCAGTACTTC. Protein product: CARWREILYTYEQYF.

The chain uses TRBV11-2 and TRBJ1-6; 8 bases are shared with TRBD1. The germline V gene encodes CDR1 SGHAT and CDR2 FQNNGV. This CDR3 region has 15 residues. J lost 7 bases, V lost 6 bases, and 8 bases had no gene match. This CDR3 reads CASRKPGQANSPLHF. As DNA, the CDR3 is TGTGCCAGCAGGAAACCGGGACAGGCAAATTCACCCCTCCACTTT.

V gene TRBV5-6 combines with J gene TRBJ2-7; 7 nucleotides match TRBD1. V trimming: 0 bases; J trimming: 7 bases; junction bases outside the gene matches: 4. The V gene's germline CDR1 is SGHDT and CDR2 YYEEEE. The CDR3 runs to 13 residues. The CDR3 loop reads CASSLAPDREQYF. The CDR3 DNA is TGTGCCAGCAGCTTGGCTCCGGACAGGGAGCAGTACTTC.

This clone came up once. The J gene is TRBJ2-5, the V gene TRBV7-2; D unclear. Looked up from germline, CDR1 is SGHTA and CDR2 is FQGNSA. Deletions cut 4 bases from V and 2 bases from J, with 5 bases between. The CDR3 spans 12 residues. DNA of the CDR3: TGTGCCAGCAGCTGGAGTCAAGAGACCCAGTACTTC. Protein: CASSWSQETQYF.

In its sample, this clone was seen a few times. CDR3 protein: CASRRDIGQPQHF. The CDR3 nucleotides read TGTGCCAGCAGGCGGGACATCGGTCAGCCCCAGCATTTT. The V call is TRBV2, the J call TRBJ1-5; D may be TRBD1 (6 bases). The germline CDR1 and CDR2 sequences are SNHLY and FYNNEI. The ends were cut back, 6 bases at V and 6 bases at J, with 12 bases in the middle. This CDR3 spans 13 amino acids.

The CDR3 DNA reads as TGTGCCAGCAGCACCGACAGCTACGAGCAGTACTTC. Encoded protein: CASSTDSYEQYF. V and J are TRBV2 and TRBJ2-7, with D perhaps matching TRBD1 (5 bases). The V gene lost 6 bases and the J gene lost 3 bases, with 9 bases spanning the gap. The CDR3 consists of 12 residues. CDR1 SNHLY and CDR2 FYNNEI come from the germline V gene.

The J gene is TRBJ2-4, the V gene TRBV6-5, with 7 bases lining up with TRBD1. This CDR3 has 13 amino acids. Germline assignment: CDR1 MNHEY and CDR2 SVGAGI. V dropped 6 bases and J dropped 5; count of bases not matched to a gene: 4. CDR3: CASSPGTENIQYF. In nucleotides, the CDR3 is TGTGCCAGCAGCCCCGGGACAGAAAACATTCAGTACTTC.

The chain recombines TRBV2 with TRBJ2-3; TRBD2 matches 7 bases. J was trimmed by 2 bases and V by 4 bases; bases with no gene match: 0. Germline loops: CDR1 SNHLY, CDR2 FYNNEI. The CDR3 is 13 amino acids. The CDR3 sequence is CASSGDYTDTQYF. The CDR3, as DNA: TGTGCCAGCAGTGGGGACTACACAGATACGCAGTATTTT.

V gene TRBV19 combines with J gene TRBJ1-3; D unresolved. V gave up 6 bases and J gave up 0 bases, with 3 bases separating them. Germline CDR1 and CDR2: LNHDA and SQIVND (reference sequence). The CDR3 sequence is 12 residues long. CDR3 sequence reads: CASRLSGNTIYF. The CDR3 nucleotides are TGTGCCAGTAGACTCTCTGGAAACACCATATATTTT.

The genes are TRBV2 and TRBJ2-7; possible D gene TRBD2, 6 bases. Trimming took off 4 bases at V and 3 bases at J, with 10 bases between the two ends. This CDR3 spans 13 amino acids. Germline loops: CDR1 SNHLY, CDR2 FYNNEI. This CDR3 reads CASSAGGFYEQYF. In DNA form, the CDR3 reads TGTGCCAGCAGTGCCGGGGGATTCTACGAGCAGTACTTC. Using reference TRBV2 and TRBJ2-7 for the parts outside the CDR3, the full variable domain is EPEVTQTPSHQVTQMGQEVILRCVPISNHLYFYWYRQILGQKVEFLVSFYNNEISEKSEIFDDQFSVERPDGSNFTLKIRSTKLEDSAMYFCASSAGGFYEQYFGPGTRLTVT.

The chain has TRBV4-1 and TRBJ2-1, with D maybe TRBD2 (6 bases). Deletions cut 1 base from V and 2 bases from J, with 12 bases between. The CDR3 has 16 amino acids. Germline V lookup: CDR1 MGHRA, CDR2 YSYEKL. CDR3 coding DNA: TGCGCCAGCAGCCAAGCTGCCGCGGGGACCTACAATGAGCAGTTCTTC. As protein: CASSQAAAGTYNEQFF.

This clone was counted only a few times. The chain joins TRBV9 to TRBJ2-2, with no clear D. Trimming removed 4 bases from V and 0 bases from J, with 10 bases in between. Germline CDR1 reads SGDLS; CDR2 reads YYNGEE. CDR3 length: 15 amino acids. CDR3 protein: CASSLRSANTGELFF. CDR3 nucleotide sequence: TGTGCCAGCAGCCTTAGGAGCGCGAACACCGGGGAGCTGTTTTTT.

The chain uses TRBV19 and TRBJ1-1; tentative D call: TRBD1 (5 bases). Germline loops: CDR1 LNHDA, CDR2 SQIVND (reference sequence). V was pared by 2 bases and J by 5 bases, with 12 bases between. The CDR3 contains 14 residues. CDR3: CASSISPGLTEAFF. The CDR3 DNA reads TGTGCCAGTAGTATATCCCCAGGGTTGACTGAAGCTTTCTTT.

The J gene is TRBJ2-3, the V gene TRBV18, with TRBD1 identical over 10 bases. The CDR3 runs 16 residues. CDR1 KGHSH and CDR2 LQKENI come from the germline V gene. Germline trimming cut 5 bases from V and 5 bases from J; bases unmatched to any gene: 10. The CDR3 spells CASSRTGGSNGDTQYF. As DNA, the CDR3 is TGTGCCAGCTCAAGGACAGGGGGATCAAACGGAGATACGCAGTATTTT.

The rearrangement joins TRBV15 to TRBJ2-7; D possibly corresponds to TRBD2 (5 bases). The CDR3 runs 14 residues. Germline V CDR1 and CDR2: LNHNV, YYDKDF (reference sequence). V was cut by 0 bases and J by 5 bases, with 11 bases left in between. As DNA, the CDR3 is TGTGCCACCAGCAGAGATAGGACTTCTGACGAGCAGTACTTC. Its protein product is CATSRDRTSDEQYF.

This clone appeared a single time. The V and J genes are TRBV7-8 and TRBJ1-5; D is ambiguous. The CDR3 totals 17 residues. The germline V gene has CDR1 SGHVS and CDR2 FQNEAQ. Trimming removed 1 base at V and 7 bases at J, with 20 bases between. CDR3 nucleotides: TGTGCCAGCAGCTTAGAGTCACTACCTCTTCTTCACCAGCCCCAGCATTTT. This sequence encodes CASSLESLPLLHQPQHF.

The chain links TRBV7-8 to TRBJ1-1; 8 bases fit TRBD1. V gave up 5 bases and J gave up 6 bases; unmatched junction bases: 14. This CDR3 has 16 amino acids. Per the germline V gene, CDR1 is SGHVS and CDR2 is FQNEAQ. CDR3 sequence: CASSPALGQARAEAFF. CDR3 DNA: TGTGCCAGCAGCCCGGCTCTGGGACAGGCCCGCGCTGAAGCTTTCTTT.

V usage is TRBV30 and J usage is TRBJ2-1, with 9 bases fitting TRBD2. There are 16 residues in the CDR3. The germline CDR1 and CDR2 sequences are GTSNPN and SVGIG (reference sequence). Unmatched junction bases numbered 5, after V lost 0 bases and J lost 2 bases. The CDR3, as DNA: TGTGCCTGGAGTGTAAGGCGGGAGGGTCCCTACAATGAGCAGTTCTTC. This sequence encodes CAWSVRREGPYNEQFF.

The chain is built from TRBV25-1 and TRBJ2-7; D ambiguous. The CDR3 runs to 12 residues. The ends were cut back, 4 bases at V and 6 bases at J, with 10 bases in the middle. CDR1 MGHDK and CDR2 SYGVNS come from the germline V gene. CDR3 in amino acids: CASSVGVGEQYF. CDR3 bases: TGTGCCAGCAGTGTTGGAGTTGGCGAGCAGTACTTC.

This chain uses TRBV16 with TRBJ1-2; D is ambiguous. Germline CDR1 and CDR2: KGHSY and FQNENV. This CDR3 has 16 residues. Trimming shortened V by 4 bases and J by 2 bases, and 17 bases separated the two germline ends. DNA of the CDR3: TGTGCCAGCAGCCTAATGGCGGCAGCCTTGAACTATGGCTACACCTTC. This codes for CASSLMAAALNYGYTF.

The chain employs TRBV6-4 and TRBJ2-3; a possible D gene is TRBD2 (6 bases). This CDR3 is built from 12 residues. Trimming left V 0 bases short and J 9 bases short, with 7 bases between. Germline CDR1 reads MRHNA; CDR2 reads SNTAGT. CDR3 amino acids: CASSDSRGTQYF. The DNA of the CDR3 is TGTGCCAGCAGTGACTCGCGGGGAACGCAGTATTTT.

This chain links TRBV15 with TRBJ2-3; D gene ambiguous. The CDR3 is made up of 12 amino acids. V gave up 0 bases and J gave up 7 bases, with 5 bases separating them. Germline CDR1 LNHNV, CDR2 YYDKDF (reference sequence). The CDR3 DNA reads as TGTGCCACCAGCAGAGATATCAATACGCAGTATTTT. This encodes CATSRDINTQYF.

The chain is built from TRBV7-2 and TRBJ1-2, with D possibly TRBD1 on 5 matching bases. The CDR3 spans 14 residues. V dropped 2 bases and J dropped 2 bases, with 9 bases sitting between them. CDR1 and CDR2 from the germline V gene are SGHTA and FQGNSA. The CDR3 here is CASSLKGNNYGYTF. DNA for the CDR3: TGTGCCAGCAGCTTAAAGGGGAACAACTATGGCTACACCTTC.

The chain combines TRBV18 with TRBJ2-1, with TRBD2 matching over 9 bases. CDR3 size: 14 residues. Trimming removed 5 bases from V and 7 bases from J; junction bases left unmatched: 6. Germline CDR1 is KGHSH and CDR2 is LQKENI. The CDR3 region has the DNA TGTGCCAGCTCATCAGGGACTAGCAGTAATGAGCAGTTCTTC. Residues: CASSSGTSSNEQFF. Full variable domain (rest looked up from reference TRBV18 and TRBJ2-1): NAGVMQNPRHLVRRRGQEARLRCSPMKGHSHVYWYRQLPEEGLKFMVYLQKENIIDESGMPKERFSAEFPKEGPSILRIQQVVRGDSAAYFCASSSGTSSNEQFFGPGTRLTVL.

This clone was seen a handful of times. This chain links TRBV19 with TRBJ2-2, with 8 bases identical to TRBD1. The CDR3 sequence is 16 residues long. Germline CDR1 and CDR2: LNHDA and SQIVND (reference sequence). The V and J ends lost 5 bases and 5 bases, in that order; junction bases with no gene match: 10. CDR3 amino acids: CASSARTGIVTGELFF. In DNA form, the CDR3 reads TGTGCCAGTAGTGCCCGGACAGGGATCGTTACCGGGGAGCTGTTTTTT.

The chain combines TRBV21-1 with TRBJ2-4; the table assigns TRBD1, which was not confirmed against the DNA. TRBV21-1 is listed as a pseudogene. The CDR3 runs to 20 residues. The CDR3 DNA follows: TGTGCCAGCAGCAAACCCAGGACAGGGTTCATCCAGATAGCCAAAAACATTCAGTACTTC. This codes for CASSKPRTGFIQIAKNIQYF.